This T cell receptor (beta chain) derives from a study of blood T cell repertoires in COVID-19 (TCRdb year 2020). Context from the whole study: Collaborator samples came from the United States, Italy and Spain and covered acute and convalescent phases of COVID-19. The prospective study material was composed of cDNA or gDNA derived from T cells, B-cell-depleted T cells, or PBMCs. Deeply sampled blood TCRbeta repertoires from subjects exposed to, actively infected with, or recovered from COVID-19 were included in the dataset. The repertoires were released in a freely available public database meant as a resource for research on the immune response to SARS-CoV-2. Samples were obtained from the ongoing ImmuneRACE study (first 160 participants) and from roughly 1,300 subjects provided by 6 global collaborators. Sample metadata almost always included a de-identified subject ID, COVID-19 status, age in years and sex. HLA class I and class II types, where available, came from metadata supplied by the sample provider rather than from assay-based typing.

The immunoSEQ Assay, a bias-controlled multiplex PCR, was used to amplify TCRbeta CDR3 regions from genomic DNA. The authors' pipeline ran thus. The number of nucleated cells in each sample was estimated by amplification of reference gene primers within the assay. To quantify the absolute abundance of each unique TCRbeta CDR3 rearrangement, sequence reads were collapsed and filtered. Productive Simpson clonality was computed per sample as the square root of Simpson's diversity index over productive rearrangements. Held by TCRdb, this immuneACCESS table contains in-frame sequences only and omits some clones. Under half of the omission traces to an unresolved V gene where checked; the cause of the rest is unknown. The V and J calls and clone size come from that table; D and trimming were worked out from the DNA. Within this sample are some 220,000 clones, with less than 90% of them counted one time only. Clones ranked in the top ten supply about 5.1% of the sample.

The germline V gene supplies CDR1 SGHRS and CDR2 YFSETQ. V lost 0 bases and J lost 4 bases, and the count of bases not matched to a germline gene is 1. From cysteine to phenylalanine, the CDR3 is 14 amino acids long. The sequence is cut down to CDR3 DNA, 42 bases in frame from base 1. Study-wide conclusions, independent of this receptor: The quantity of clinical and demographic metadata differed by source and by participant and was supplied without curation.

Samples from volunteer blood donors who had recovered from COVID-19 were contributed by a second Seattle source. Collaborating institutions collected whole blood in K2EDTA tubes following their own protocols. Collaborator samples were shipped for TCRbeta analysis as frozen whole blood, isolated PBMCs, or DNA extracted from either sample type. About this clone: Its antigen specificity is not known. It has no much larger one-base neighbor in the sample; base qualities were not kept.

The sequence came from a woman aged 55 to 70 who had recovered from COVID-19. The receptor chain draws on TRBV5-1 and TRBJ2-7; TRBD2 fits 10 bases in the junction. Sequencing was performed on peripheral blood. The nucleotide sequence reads TGCGCCAGCAGCTTGGTTAGCGGGGGGTACGAGCAGTACTTC. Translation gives CASSLVSGGYEQYF.